The clone carrying this TCR beta chain occurred a few times. Its target is unknown. The sample is drawn from a study of cytomegalovirus exposure and HLA in healthy donors. Study conclusions and caveats: Excluded: some indistinguishable V segments such as TRBV6-2 and TRBV6-3. Earlier analysis yielded a pattern in which most TCR beta V segments were productive about 90% or about 30% of the time. One cluster of highly shared sequence variants probably arose as a sequencing artifact.

CDR1 and CDR2 (germline): WSHSY, SAAADI. The CDR3 has 14 amino acids. The V segment lost 6 bases and the J segment 7 bases; nucleotides outside the gene matches: 5. The PCR had 60 Vbeta and 13 Jbeta primers. Some clones are missing from TCRdb's copy, which holds only in-frame ones; the method was immunoSEQ multiplex PCR. The data contain roughly 130,000 clones, approximately 80% of them singletons. The J gene is TRBJ2-4, the V gene TRBV10-2; 11 bases are shared with TRBD1. Sequences were obtained from PBMCs. The TCR sequence derives from a boy younger than 10 in good health and CMV-seronegative. CDR3 amino acids: CASRSGTGGNIQYF. CDR3 nucleotide sequence: TGCGCCAGCAGGTCCGGGACAGGGGGGAACATTCAGTACTTC.